A single sample is the source of the 30 T cell receptor beta chains below, sequenced in a study of blood T cell repertoires in COVID-19 (dated by TCRdb to about 2020). The library was made by the immunoSEQ multiplex PCR assay. Held by TCRdb, this immuneACCESS table contains in-frame sequences only and omits some clones. Under half of the omission traces to an unresolved V gene where checked; the cause of the rest is unknown. Counted in this sample were a few hundred thousand clones; about 85% of them appeared once. 0.87% of the sample is taken by the ten largest. The sequenced material came from peripheral blood. The receptors stem from a human donor with COVID-19, enrolled during active disease. The donor label of this sample is uncertain.

The rearrangement uses TRBV6-2 or TRBV6-3 and TRBJ2-7; 10 nucleotides align to TRBD2. This CDR3 comprises 18 residues. The germline CDR1 and CDR2 sequences are MNHEY and SVGEGT. V was clipped by 4 bases and J by 3 bases; unmatched bases: 15. The CDR3 loop reads CASSSHVRTSGRNYEQYF. CDR3 nucleotide sequence: TGTGCCAGCAGTTCTCATGTGAGGACTAGCGGCCGGAACTACGAGCAGTACTTC.

The rearrangement links TRBV2 to TRBJ2-2; 7 nucleotides line up with TRBD2. The V segment lost 8 bases and the J segment 1 base; nucleotides outside the gene matches: 7. The CDR3 length is 15 residues. CDR1 and CDR2 from the germline V gene are SNHLY and FYNNEI. The CDR3 loop reads CASDSSGGNTGELFF. CDR3 sequence (DNA): TGTGCCAGCGATTCTAGCGGAGGGAACACCGGGGAGCTGTTTTTT.

The chain employs TRBV30 and TRBJ2-7, with D perhaps TRBD1 (6 bases). The CDR3 length is 18 residues. V was trimmed by 0 bases and J by 2 bases, leaving 23 bases between them. Germline-derived CDR1 and CDR2 are GTSNPN and SVGIG (reference sequence). Here the CDR3 reads CAWSVYEGDTLTTYEQYF. CDR3 coding DNA: TGTGCCTGGAGTGTATATGAAGGGGACACCCTAACAACCTACGAGCAGTACTTC.

This clone has a single count. The chain recombines TRBV6-6 with TRBJ2-7; 9 bases line up with TRBD2. J gave up 2 bases and V 4 bases, and 9 bases lay outside the gene matches. Germline CDR1 MNHNY, CDR2 SVGAGI (reference sequence). The CDR3 is 16 amino acids. DNA for the CDR3: TGTGCCAGCAGTTTTCTGACTAGCGGAATTACCTACGAGCAGTACTTC. As protein: CASSFLTSGITYEQYF.

The chain is built from TRBV5-6 and TRBJ1-1, with D hard to call. Germline V CDR1 and CDR2: SGHDT, YYEEEE. The CDR3 totals 13 residues. V was trimmed by 5 bases and J by 2 bases, leaving 10 bases between them. The CDR3 bases are TGTGCCAGCAGTCAGGACTCTAACACTGAAGCTTTCTTT. This codes for CASSQDSNTEAFF.

The gene calls are TRBV4-1 and TRBJ1-5; possible D gene TRBD1, 5 bases. From germline, CDR1 is MGHRA and CDR2 YSYEKL. V was trimmed by 0 bases and J by 7 bases, leaving 25 bases between them. The CDR3 sequence is 19 residues long. The CDR3 sequence is CASSQDGAFSGFRVQPQHF. The DNA for the CDR3 is TGCGCCAGCAGCCAAGATGGAGCCTTTTCAGGGTTCCGAGTACAGCCCCAGCATTTT.

This clone was observed a few times. The rearrangement links TRBV28 to TRBJ1-5; 7 nucleotides agree with TRBD1. Germline V gene data show CDR1 as MDHEN and CDR2 as SYDVKM. V lost 2 bases and J lost 7; bases outside the gene matches: 11. CDR3 size: 16 residues. The CDR3 bases are TGTGCCAGCAGTTTAGGGGGGACAGCCTCTCAACAGCCCCAGCATTTT. This codes for CASSLGGTASQQPQHF.

Only a few counts were recorded for this clone. The chain recombines TRBV28 with TRBJ2-1, with 10 bases lining up with TRBD1. V shed 3 bases, J shed 9 bases, and the junction held 8 bases outside the gene matches. The CDR3 covers 15 residues. Germline-derived CDR1 and CDR2 are MDHEN and SYDVKM. The CDR3: CASSFPPGQGIEQFF. The CDR3 DNA reads as TGTGCCAGCAGTTTCCCACCGGGACAGGGGATTGAGCAGTTCTTC. The entire variable domain, with the rest obtained from reference TRBV28 and TRBJ2-1, is as follows: DVKVTQSSRYLVKRTGEKVFLECVQDMDHENMFWYRQDPGLGLRLIYFSYDVKMKEKGDIPEGYSVSREKKERFSLILESASTNQTSMYLCASSFPPGQGIEQFFGPGTRLTVL.

This clone was observed a handful of times. CDR3 nucleotide sequence: TGTGCCAGCAGTTACTCGTCAGAGGGATTAACTGAAGCTTTCTTT. It translates to CASSYSSEGLTEAFF. V is TRBV6-6 and J is TRBJ1-1; D is undetermined. V lost 0 bases and J 5 bases, leaving 13 bases between the germline ends. This CDR3 is built from 15 residues. Germline assignment: CDR1 MNHNY and CDR2 SVGAGI (reference sequence).

The V and J genes are TRBV18 and TRBJ1-3, with 7 bases identical to TRBD1. The CDR3 sequence is 15 residues long. Germline trimming cut 5 bases from V and 0 bases from J; bases unmatched to any gene: 4. Germline assignment: CDR1 KGHSH and CDR2 LQKENI. CDR3 residues: CASSDRVISGNTIYF. CDR3 coding DNA: TGTGCCAGCTCAGACAGGGTAATCTCTGGAAACACCATATATTTT.

The rearrangement uses TRBV5-6 and TRBJ1-2; tentatively, D is TRBD1 (5 bases). CDR3 size: 11 residues. The V end lost 9 bases, the J end lost 7 bases, and 13 bases lay between the germline ends. The germline V gene has CDR1 SGHDT and CDR2 YYEEEE. The CDR3 is CATTRGVGYTF. The CDR3 DNA is TGTGCCACTACGCGGGGGGTTGGCTACACCTTC.

This chain uses TRBV28 with TRBJ1-3; a weak D match, TRBD1 (5 bases). Germline CDR1 and CDR2: MDHEN and SYDVKM. Trimming removed 5 bases at V and 5 bases at J, with 10 bases between. This CDR3 has 13 residues. CDR3 DNA sequence: TGTGCCAGCAGTCCCCCAGGGAGAAACACCATATATTTT. Its translation: CASSPPGRNTIYF.

The chain has TRBV6-1 and TRBJ1-2; no clear D. V was pared by 3 bases and J by 5 bases, with 7 bases between. Germline loops: CDR1 MNHNS, CDR2 SASEGT. The CDR3 loop spans 12 amino acids. This CDR3 reads CASSDPGYGYTF. Written as DNA, the CDR3 is TGTGCCAGCAGTGACCCAGGATATGGCTACACCTTC.

This clone was counted a single time. CDR3 nucleotides: TGTGCCAGTAGTATCACTGGGGCCAACGTCCTGACTTTC. Its protein product is CASSITGANVLTF. The rearrangement joins TRBV19 to TRBJ2-6; no reliable D call. Trimming removed 3 bases at V and 2 bases at J, with 2 bases between. Germline-derived CDR1 and CDR2 are LNHDA and SQIVND (reference sequence). The CDR3 covers 13 residues.

V is TRBV19 and J is TRBJ2-7; the match to TRBD1 covers 12 bases. The length of the CDR3 is 14 residues. Per germline, CDR1 LNHDA and CDR2 SQIVND (reference sequence). The V segment lost 4 bases and the J segment 6 bases; nucleotides outside the gene matches: 4. CDR3 in DNA: TGTGCCAGTAGTAACCGGGACAGGGGGCCCGAGCAGTACTTC. Amino acid sequence: CASSNRDRGPEQYF.

V usage is TRBV19 and J usage is TRBJ1-1; 10 bases agree with TRBD1. V lost 5 bases, J lost 1 base, and 7 bases stayed unmatched. CDR1 and CDR2 from the germline V gene are LNHDA and SQIVND (reference sequence). The CDR3 runs to 16 residues. CDR3 sequence (DNA): TGTGCCAGTAGTCCACGACAGGGGGCGGGGAACACTGAAGCTTTCTTT. Protein product: CASSPRQGAGNTEAFF.

The chain's CDR3 is CASSLGGDLGSPLHF. CDR3 DNA sequence: TGTGCCAGCAGCTTAGGCGGGGACCTCGGTTCACCCCTCCACTTT. The chain is built from TRBV7-9 and TRBJ1-6, with D possibly being TRBD1 (5 bases). The germline V and J ends were trimmed by 1 base and 9 bases, with 13 bases remaining between them. Germline V lookup: CDR1 SEHNR, CDR2 FQNEAQ (reference sequence). This CDR3 is 15 amino acids long.

This chain connects TRBV12-3 or TRBV12-4 to TRBJ1-1; TRBD1 might be the D (6 bases). V gave up 3 bases and J gave up 4 bases, with 9 bases separating them. This CDR3 has 13 residues. CDR3 sequence (DNA): TGTGCCAGCAGTTTTAGGGGGAGCACTGAAGCTTTCTTT. It specifies CASSFRGSTEAFF.

This clone was recorded only once. The chain has TRBV9 and TRBJ2-5; 9 nucleotides align to TRBD2. The CDR3 is 15 amino acids. The V segment lost 2 bases and the J segment 5 bases; nucleotides outside the gene matches: 7. Germline V gene lookup returns CDR1 SGDLS and CDR2 YYNGEE. The DNA for the CDR3 is TGTGCCAGCAGCGTCCTGACTAGCGGAGGGGAGACCCAGTACTTC. As protein: CASSVLTSGGETQYF.

The chain links TRBV5-5 to TRBJ1-1; possibly TRBD1 for D (6 bases). The CDR3 sequence is 14 residues long. The germline V gene has CDR1 SGHKS and CDR2 YYEKEE (reference sequence). With 4 bases removed from V and 1 base from J, the gap between germline ends came to 11 bases. This CDR3 reads CASSIRDKNTEAFF. Here the CDR3 DNA reads TGTGCCAGCAGCATCCGGGACAAGAACACTGAAGCTTTCTTT.

The chain couples TRBV20-1 to TRBJ2-1, with 11 positions matching TRBD2. This CDR3 comprises 17 residues. Germline CDR1 reads DFQATT; CDR2 reads SNEGSKA (reference sequence). V shed 3 bases and J 7 bases; nucleotides not matched to a gene: 14. CDR3 loop: CSASSSSGRSGPNEQFF. The CDR3 nucleotides are TGCAGTGCTAGTTCGTCTAGCGGGAGGTCTGGGCCAAATGAGCAGTTCTTC.

The rearrangement links TRBV6-5 to TRBJ2-3; possibly TRBD2 for D (6 bases). V lost 6 bases and J 4 bases, leaving 11 bases between the germline ends. The length of the CDR3 is 13 residues. Germline CDR1 reads MNHEY; CDR2 reads SVGAGI. The CDR3 DNA reads as TGTGCCAGCAGCCGAACGGGGGCAGATACGCAGTATTTT. Its protein is CASSRTGADTQYF.

The chain carries TRBV6-5 and TRBJ1-5; 9 nucleotides agree with TRBD1. Germline V gene lookup returns CDR1 MNHEY and CDR2 SVGAGI. With 4 bases clipped from V and 0 bases from J, the junction kept 4 bases outside the gene matches. The CDR3 has 16 amino acids. The CDR3 here is CASSSGQGYSNQPQHF. The CDR3 DNA sequence: TGTGCCAGCAGTTCGGGACAGGGCTATAGCAATCAGCCCCAGCATTTT.

V is TRBV30 and J is TRBJ1-4; D not resolved. CDR3 length equals 12 residues. Trimming shortened V by 5 bases and J by 7 bases, and 11 bases separated the two germline ends. The V gene's germline CDR1 is GTSNPN and CDR2 SVGIG (reference sequence). CDR3 in amino acids: CAWAPHGEKLFF. The CDR3 DNA reads TGTGCCTGGGCCCCTCACGGTGAAAAACTGTTTTTT. Based on the CDR3 plus reference TRBV30 and TRBJ1-4, the full variable domain is SQTIHQWPATLVQPVGSPLSLECTVEGTSNPNLYWYRQAAGRGLQLLFYSVGIGQISSEVPQNLSASRPQDRQFILSSKKLLLSDSGFYLCAWAPHGEKLFFGSGTQLSVL.

The chain joins TRBV11-3 to TRBJ2-2, with D possibly matching TRBD2 (6 bases). CDR1 and CDR2 from the germline V gene are SGHNT and YENEEA. The germline V and J ends were trimmed by 8 bases and 8 bases, with 12 bases remaining between them. This CDR3 spans 12 amino acids. The CDR3 DNA is TGTGCCAGCGGAGGGGAATATGGGGAGCTGTTTTTT. Translating gives CASGGEYGELFF.

J is TRBJ1-4 and V is TRBV5-1, with 9 bases fitting TRBD1. CDR3 length: 16 residues. V lost 3 bases and J lost 2; bases outside the gene matches: 5. The germline V gene has CDR1 SGHRS and CDR2 YFSETQ. Written as DNA, the CDR3 is TGCGCCAGCAGCTCCTCCGGGACAGGGACTAATGAAAAACTGTTTTTT. It yields the protein CASSSSGTGTNEKLFF.

V usage is TRBV28 and J usage is TRBJ2-3; 7 bases agree with TRBD2. Germline CDR1 and CDR2: MDHEN and SYDVKM. The CDR3 totals 17 residues. The junction had 14 bases not matched to a gene; V was cut back by 6 bases and J by 2 bases. The CDR3 bases are TGTGCCAGCAGAGGGCGGGAGAGATGGGATTCCACAGATACGCAGTATTTT. Translated: CASRGRERWDSTDTQYF.

A few counts support this clone. This chain uses TRBV28 with TRBJ1-5, with 7 bases aligning to TRBD1. The CDR3 has 15 residues. From germline, CDR1 is MDHEN and CDR2 SYDVKM. V lost 6 bases to trimming and J lost 1 base; unmatched junction nucleotides: 6. The CDR3 coding sequence is TGTGCCAGCAGCCTGGGACAGACCAGCAATCAGCCCCAGCATTTT. Translating gives CASSLGQTSNQPQHF.

The V gene is TRBV7-2, the J gene TRBJ1-5, with TRBD1 as a possible D gene (6 bases). This CDR3 region has 14 residues. The germline V gene has CDR1 SGHTA and CDR2 FQGNSA. Trimming took off 4 bases at V and 9 bases at J, with 16 bases between the two ends. The CDR3 region is CASSSNSRRGPQHF. The DNA for the CDR3 is TGTGCCAGCAGCTCAAACTCGCGCAGGGGGCCCCAGCATTTT.

The chain is built from TRBV27 and TRBJ2-7; 7 positions agree with TRBD2. Germline CDR1 and CDR2: MNHEY and SMNVEV (reference sequence). With 2 bases clipped from V and 7 bases from J, the junction kept 5 bases outside the gene matches. The CDR3 has 13 residues. The CDR3 spells CASSLAPRGEQYF. The CDR3 nucleotides read TGTGCCAGCAGTTTAGCCCCGCGGGGGGAGCAGTACTTC.